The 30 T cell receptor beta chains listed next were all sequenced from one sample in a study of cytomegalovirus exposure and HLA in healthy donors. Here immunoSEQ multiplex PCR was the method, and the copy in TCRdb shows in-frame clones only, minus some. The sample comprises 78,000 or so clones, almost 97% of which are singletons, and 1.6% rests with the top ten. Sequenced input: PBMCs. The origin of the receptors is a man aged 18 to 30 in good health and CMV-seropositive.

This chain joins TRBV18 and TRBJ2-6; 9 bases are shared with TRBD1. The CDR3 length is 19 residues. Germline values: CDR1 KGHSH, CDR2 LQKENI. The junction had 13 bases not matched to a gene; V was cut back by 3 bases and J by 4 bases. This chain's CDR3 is CASSPYLTGGVSGANVLTF. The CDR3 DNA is TGTGCCAGCTCACCTTATCTTACAGGGGGCGTCTCCGGGGCCAACGTCCTGACTTTC.

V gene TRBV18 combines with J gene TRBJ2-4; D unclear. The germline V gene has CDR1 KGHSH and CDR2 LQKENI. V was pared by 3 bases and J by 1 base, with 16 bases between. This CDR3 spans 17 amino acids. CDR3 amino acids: CASSPSLGLPAKNIQYF. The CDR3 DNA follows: TGTGCCAGCTCACCCTCCTTGGGCCTCCCTGCCAAAAACATTCAGTACTTC.

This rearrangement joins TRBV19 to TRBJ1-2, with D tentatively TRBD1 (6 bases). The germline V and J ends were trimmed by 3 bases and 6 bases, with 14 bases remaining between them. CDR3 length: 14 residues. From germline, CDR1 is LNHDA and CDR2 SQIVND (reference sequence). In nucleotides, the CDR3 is TGTGCCAGTAGTATCCTCGACAGGTCTGATGGCTACACCTTC. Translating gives CASSILDRSDGYTF.

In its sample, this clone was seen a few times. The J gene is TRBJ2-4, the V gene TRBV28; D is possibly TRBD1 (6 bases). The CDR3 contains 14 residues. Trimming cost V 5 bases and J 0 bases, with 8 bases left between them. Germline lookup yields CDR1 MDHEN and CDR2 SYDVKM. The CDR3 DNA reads TGTGCCAGCAGTCGAGGGGGAGCCAAAAACATTCAGTACTTC. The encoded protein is CASSRGGAKNIQYF.

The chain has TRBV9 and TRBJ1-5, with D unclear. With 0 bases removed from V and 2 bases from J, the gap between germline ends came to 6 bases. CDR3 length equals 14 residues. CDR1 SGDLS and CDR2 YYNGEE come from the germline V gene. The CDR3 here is CASSVGRGNQPQHF. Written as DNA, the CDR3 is TGTGCCAGCAGCGTAGGGAGGGGCAATCAGCCCCAGCATTTT.

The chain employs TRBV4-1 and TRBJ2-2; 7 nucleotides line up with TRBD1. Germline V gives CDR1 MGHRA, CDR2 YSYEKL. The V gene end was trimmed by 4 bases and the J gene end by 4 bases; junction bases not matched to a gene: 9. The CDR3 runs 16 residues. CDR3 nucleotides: TGCGCCAGCAGCCCCCGTGGACAGGCCTTCACCGGGGAGCTGTTTTTT. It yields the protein CASSPRGQAFTGELFF.

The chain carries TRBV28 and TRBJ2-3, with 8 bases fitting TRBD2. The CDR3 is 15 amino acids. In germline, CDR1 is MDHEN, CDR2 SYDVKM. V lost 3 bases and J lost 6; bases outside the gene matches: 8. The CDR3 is CASSFGVAGRDTQYF. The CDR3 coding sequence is TGTGCCAGCAGTTTTGGGGTAGCGGGACGGGATACGCAGTATTTT.

The CDR3 sequence: CASSQQGRMEDTQYF. CDR3 nucleotide sequence: TGCGCCAGCAGCCAACAGGGACGGATGGAAGATACGCAGTATTTT. The chain recombines TRBV5-1 with TRBJ2-3, with a possible D match to TRBD1 (6 bases). This CDR3 contains 15 residues. V was shortened by 4 bases and J by 5 bases, with 17 bases between the two germline ends. CDR1 SGHRS and CDR2 YFSETQ come from the germline V gene.

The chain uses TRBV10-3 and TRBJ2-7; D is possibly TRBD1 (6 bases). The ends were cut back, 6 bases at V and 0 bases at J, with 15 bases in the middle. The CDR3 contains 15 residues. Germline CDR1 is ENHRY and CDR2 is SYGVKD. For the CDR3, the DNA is TGTGCCATCAGCCGCCCGACAGGTAGCTCCTACGAGCAGTACTTC. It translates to CAISRPTGSSYEQYF.

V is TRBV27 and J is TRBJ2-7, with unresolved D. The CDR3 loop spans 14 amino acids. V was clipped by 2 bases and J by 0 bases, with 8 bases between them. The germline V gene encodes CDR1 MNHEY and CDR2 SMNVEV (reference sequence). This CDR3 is CASSLSQNSYEQYF. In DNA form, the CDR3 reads TGTGCCAGCAGTTTAAGTCAGAACTCCTACGAGCAGTACTTC.

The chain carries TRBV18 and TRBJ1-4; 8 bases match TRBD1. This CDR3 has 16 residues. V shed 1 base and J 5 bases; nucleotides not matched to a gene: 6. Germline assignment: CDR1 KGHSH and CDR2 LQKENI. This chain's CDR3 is CASSPRSDRENEKLFF. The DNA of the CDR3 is TGTGCCAGCTCACCACGGTCGGACAGGGAGAATGAAAAACTGTTTTTT.

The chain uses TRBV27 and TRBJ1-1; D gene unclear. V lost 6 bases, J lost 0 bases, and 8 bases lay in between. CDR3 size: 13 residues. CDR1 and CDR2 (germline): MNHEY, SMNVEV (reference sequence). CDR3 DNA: TGTGCCAGCAGATACGGGATGAACACTGAAGCTTTCTTT. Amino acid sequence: CASRYGMNTEAFF.

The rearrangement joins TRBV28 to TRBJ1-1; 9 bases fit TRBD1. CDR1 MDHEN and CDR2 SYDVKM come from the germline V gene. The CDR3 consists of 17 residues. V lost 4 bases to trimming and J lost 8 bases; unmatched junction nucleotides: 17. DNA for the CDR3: TGTGCCAGCAGTTCATTCGGGACAGGGATGTCCGGAGCAGAAGCTTTCTTT. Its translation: CASSSFGTGMSGAEAFF.

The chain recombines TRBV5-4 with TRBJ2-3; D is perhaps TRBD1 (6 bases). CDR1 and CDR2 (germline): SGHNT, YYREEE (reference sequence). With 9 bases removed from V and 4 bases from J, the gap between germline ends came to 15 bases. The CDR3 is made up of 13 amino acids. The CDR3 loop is CATLLQGADTQYF. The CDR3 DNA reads TGTGCCACCCTCTTACAGGGAGCAGATACGCAGTATTTT.

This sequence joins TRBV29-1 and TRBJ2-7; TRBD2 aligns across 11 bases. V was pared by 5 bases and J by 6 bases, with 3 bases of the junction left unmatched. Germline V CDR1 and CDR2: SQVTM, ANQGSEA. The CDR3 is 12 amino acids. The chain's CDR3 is CSVTSGSPEQYF. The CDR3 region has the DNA TGCAGCGTTACTAGCGGGAGTCCCGAGCAGTACTTC.

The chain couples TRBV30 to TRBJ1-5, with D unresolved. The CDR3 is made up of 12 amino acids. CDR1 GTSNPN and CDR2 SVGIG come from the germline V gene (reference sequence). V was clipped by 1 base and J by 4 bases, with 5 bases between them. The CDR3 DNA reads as TGTGCCTGGAGTGATCTAAATCAGCCCCAGCATTTT. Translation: CAWSDLNQPQHF.

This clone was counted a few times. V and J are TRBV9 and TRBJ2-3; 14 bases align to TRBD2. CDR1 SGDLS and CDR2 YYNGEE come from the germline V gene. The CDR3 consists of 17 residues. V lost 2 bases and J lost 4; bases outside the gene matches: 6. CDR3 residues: CASSVTSGRAFADTQYF. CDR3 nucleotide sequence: TGTGCCAGCAGCGTGACTAGCGGGAGGGCCTTTGCAGATACGCAGTATTTT.

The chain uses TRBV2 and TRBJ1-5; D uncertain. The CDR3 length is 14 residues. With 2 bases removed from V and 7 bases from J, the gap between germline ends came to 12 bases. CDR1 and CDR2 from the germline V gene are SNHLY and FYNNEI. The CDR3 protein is CASSEKRKFQPQHF. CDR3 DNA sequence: TGTGCCAGCAGTGAAAAGAGGAAATTCCAGCCCCAGCATTTT.

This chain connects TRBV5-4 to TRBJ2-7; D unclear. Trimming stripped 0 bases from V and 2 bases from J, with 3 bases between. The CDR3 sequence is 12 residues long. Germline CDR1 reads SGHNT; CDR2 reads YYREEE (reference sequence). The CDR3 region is CASSLDTYEQYF. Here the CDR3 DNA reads TGTGCCAGCAGCTTGGATACCTACGAGCAGTACTTC.

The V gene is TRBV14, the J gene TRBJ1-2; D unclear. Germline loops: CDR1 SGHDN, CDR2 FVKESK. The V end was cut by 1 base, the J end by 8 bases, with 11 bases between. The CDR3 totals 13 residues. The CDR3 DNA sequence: TGTGCCAGCAGCCAAGTGGCCTCCGGGGGCTACACCTTC. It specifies CASSQVASGGYTF.

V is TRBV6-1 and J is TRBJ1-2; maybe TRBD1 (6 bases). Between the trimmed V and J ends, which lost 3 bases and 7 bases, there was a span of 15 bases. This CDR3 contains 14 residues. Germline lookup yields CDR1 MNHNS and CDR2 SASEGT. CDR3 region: CASSDGAGAGGYTF. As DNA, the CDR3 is TGTGCCAGCAGTGATGGCGCGGGGGCAGGTGGCTACACCTTC.

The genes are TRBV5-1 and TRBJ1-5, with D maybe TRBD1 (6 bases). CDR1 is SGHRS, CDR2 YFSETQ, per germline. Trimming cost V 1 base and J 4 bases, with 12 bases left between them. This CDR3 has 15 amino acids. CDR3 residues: CASSLTPGVNQPQHF. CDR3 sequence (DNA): TGCGCCAGCAGCTTGACGCCAGGGGTTAATCAGCCCCAGCATTTT.

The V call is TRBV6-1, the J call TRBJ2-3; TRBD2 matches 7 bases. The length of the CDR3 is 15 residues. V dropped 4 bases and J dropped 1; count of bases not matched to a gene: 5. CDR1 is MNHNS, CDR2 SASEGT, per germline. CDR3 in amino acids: CASSVGGLGTDTQYF. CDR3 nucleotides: TGTGCCAGCAGTGTGGGAGGGCTCGGCACAGATACGCAGTATTTT.

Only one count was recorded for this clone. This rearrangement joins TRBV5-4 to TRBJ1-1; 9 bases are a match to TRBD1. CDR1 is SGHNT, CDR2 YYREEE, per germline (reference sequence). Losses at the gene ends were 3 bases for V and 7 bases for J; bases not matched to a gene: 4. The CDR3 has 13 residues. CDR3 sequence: CASSWTGAGEAFF. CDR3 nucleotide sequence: TGTGCCAGCAGCTGGACAGGGGCGGGTGAAGCTTTCTTT.

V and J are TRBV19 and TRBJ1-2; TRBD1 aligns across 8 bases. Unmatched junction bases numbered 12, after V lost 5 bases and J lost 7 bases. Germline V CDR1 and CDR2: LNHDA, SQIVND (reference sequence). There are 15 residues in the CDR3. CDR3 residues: CASSGSPPGGGGYTF. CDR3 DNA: TGTGCCAGTAGTGGGTCCCCTCCAGGGGGCGGTGGCTACACCTTC.

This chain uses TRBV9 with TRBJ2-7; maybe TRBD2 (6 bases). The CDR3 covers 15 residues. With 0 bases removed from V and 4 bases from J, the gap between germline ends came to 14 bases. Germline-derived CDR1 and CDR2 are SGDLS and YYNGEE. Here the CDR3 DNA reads TGTGCCAGCAGCGTAGTCCCGGGAGAACCGTACGAGCAGTACTTC. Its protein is CASSVVPGEPYEQYF.

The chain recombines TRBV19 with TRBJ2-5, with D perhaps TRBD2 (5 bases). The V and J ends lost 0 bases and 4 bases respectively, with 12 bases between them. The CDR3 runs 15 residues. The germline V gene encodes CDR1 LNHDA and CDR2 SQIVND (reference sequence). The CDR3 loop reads CASSIDATRLETQYF. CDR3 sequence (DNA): TGTGCCAGTAGTATAGACGCCACTAGACTAGAGACCCAGTACTTC.

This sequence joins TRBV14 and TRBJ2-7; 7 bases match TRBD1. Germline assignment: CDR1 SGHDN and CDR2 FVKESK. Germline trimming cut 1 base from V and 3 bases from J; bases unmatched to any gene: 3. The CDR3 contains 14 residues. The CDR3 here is CASSQGTGDYEQYF. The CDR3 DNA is TGTGCCAGCAGCCAAGGGACAGGTGACTACGAGCAGTACTTC. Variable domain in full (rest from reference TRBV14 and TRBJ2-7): EAGVTQFPSHSVIEKGQTVTLRCDPISGHDNLYWYRRVMGKEIKFLLHFVKESKQDESGMPNNRFLAERTGGTYSTLKVQPAELEDSGVYFCASSQGTGDYEQYFGPGTRLTVT.

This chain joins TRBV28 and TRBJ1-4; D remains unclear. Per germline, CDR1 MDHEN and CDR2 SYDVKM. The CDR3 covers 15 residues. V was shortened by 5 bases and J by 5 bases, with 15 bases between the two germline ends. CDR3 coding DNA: TGTGCCAGCAGTCCGCTTGCGGTTGCCAATGAAAAACTGTTTTTT. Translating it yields CASSPLAVANEKLFF.

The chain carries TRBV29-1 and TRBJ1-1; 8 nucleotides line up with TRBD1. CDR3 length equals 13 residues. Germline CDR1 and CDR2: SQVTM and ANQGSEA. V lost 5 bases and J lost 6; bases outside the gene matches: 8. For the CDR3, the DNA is TGCAGCGTTCGGACAGGGCGGGGGCCTGAAGCTTTCTTT. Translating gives CSVRTGRGPEAFF.